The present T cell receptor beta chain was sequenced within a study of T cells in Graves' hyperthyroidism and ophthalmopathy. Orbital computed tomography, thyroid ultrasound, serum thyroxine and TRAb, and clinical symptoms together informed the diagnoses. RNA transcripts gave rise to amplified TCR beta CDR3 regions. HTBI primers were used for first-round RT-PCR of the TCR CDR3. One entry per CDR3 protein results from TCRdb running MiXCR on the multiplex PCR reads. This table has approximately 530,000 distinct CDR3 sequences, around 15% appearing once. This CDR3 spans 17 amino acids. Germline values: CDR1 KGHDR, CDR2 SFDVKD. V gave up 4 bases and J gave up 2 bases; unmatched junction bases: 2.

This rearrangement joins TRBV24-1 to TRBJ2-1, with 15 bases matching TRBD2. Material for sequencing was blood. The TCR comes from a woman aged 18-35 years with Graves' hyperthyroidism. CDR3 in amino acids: CATSDRTSGGAYNEQFF. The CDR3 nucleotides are TGTGCCACCAGTGACCGGACTAGCGGGGGGGCCTACAATGAGCAGTTCTTC.